One and the same sample provided the 5 T cell receptor beta chains below, sequenced in a study of T cell responses to AZD1222 COVID-19 vaccine (dated by TCRdb to the early 2020s). This specimen's time point label, interpreted: about 28 days (+/-7) after the second vaccine dose. The protocol used for the library was the immunoSEQ multiplex PCR assay. The table was pulled from immuneACCESS by TCRdb, which kept in-frame rearrangements only. Such tables lose some clones; where checked, under half of the loss comes from unresolved V genes, and the rest has no known cause. The sample includes 180,000 or so clones, with 80% to 95% observed a single time. Roughly 1.9% of the sample belongs to the ten largest clones. Source: peripheral blood, taken 28 days after the second AZD1222 dose. These receptors were collected from an adult who received the AZD1222 COVID-19 vaccine.

In DNA form, the CDR3 reads TGTGCCAGCAGCTTATACAGGGAGCTGTTTTTT. This sequence encodes CASSLYRELFF. This rearrangement joins TRBV11-2 to TRBJ2-2; no clear D. Germline V gene lookup returns CDR1 SGHAT and CDR2 FQNNGV. Trimming took off 2 bases at V and 9 bases at J, with 4 bases between the two ends. The CDR3 spans 11 residues.

The chain uses TRBV14 and TRBJ1-4; D uncertain. This CDR3 is 12 amino acids long. CDR1 and CDR2 (germline): SGHDN, FVKESK. The V gene lost 4 bases and the J gene lost 8 bases, with 8 bases spanning the gap. In DNA form, the CDR3 reads TGTGCCAGCAGCCTAACCCGGGAAAAACTGTTTTTT. This gives the protein CASSLTREKLFF.

This chain joins TRBV28 and TRBJ2-2; the D is unclear. V lost 8 bases and J lost 0, with 7 bases in between. The CDR3 extends over 13 amino acids. CDR1 and CDR2 (germline): MDHEN, SYDVKM. CDR3 region: CASDGTNTGELFF. CDR3 in DNA: TGTGCCAGCGACGGTACGAACACCGGGGAGCTGTTTTTT. Full variable domain (rest looked up from reference TRBV28 and TRBJ2-2): DVKVTQSSRYLVKRTGEKVFLECVQDMDHENMFWYRQDPGLGLRLIYFSYDVKMKEKGDIPEGYSVSREKKERFSLILESASTNQTSMYLCASDGTNTGELFFGEGSRLTVL.

The chain links TRBV7-2 to TRBJ2-5, with 9 nucleotides matching TRBD2. The CDR3 has 14 residues. After removal of 5 bases from V and 4 bases from J, the junction contained 5 bases not matched to a gene. Germline loops: CDR1 SGHTA, CDR2 FQGNSA. The CDR3 sequence: CASSLGLARETQYF. The CDR3 DNA follows: TGTGCCAGCAGCCTTGGACTAGCGCGAGAGACCCAGTACTTC.

This chain uses TRBV27 with TRBJ2-3, with TRBD2 matching over 9 bases. V lost 2 bases and J lost 6; bases outside the gene matches: 9. This CDR3 region has 16 residues. Germline-derived CDR1 and CDR2 are MNHEY and SMNVEV (reference sequence). The CDR3 reads CASSLRASGVRDTQYF. For the CDR3, the DNA is TGTGCCAGCAGTTTAAGGGCTAGCGGGGTCAGGGATACGCAGTATTTT.